The 25 T cell receptor beta chains below all came from one sample that was sequenced in a study of early T cells in non-severe SARS-CoV-2 infection. TCRdb called the 5' RACE reads again in MiXCR, with one record for every CDR3 protein. The repertoire holds fewer than 35,000 distinct CDR3 sequences, with over 6.5% as singletons. Specimen: whole blood. These receptors originate from an adult who was a healthcare worker with PCR-confirmed SARS-CoV-2 infection or an uninfected control (not recorded which).

This clonotype was seen a few times. V usage is TRBV29-1 and J usage is TRBJ2-2, with 7 positions matching TRBD1. CDR1 is SQVTM and CDR2 is ANQGSEA in the germline V gene. V shed 6 bases, J shed 0 bases, and the junction held 4 bases outside the gene matches. This CDR3 has 14 residues. CDR3 sequence: CSVVGQANTGELFF. CDR3 bases: TGCAGCGTCGTAGGACAGGCGAACACCGGGGAGCTGTTTTTT.

In this sample, this clonotype turned up many times. This sequence joins TRBV24-1 and TRBJ1-2; D may be TRBD1 (5 bases). The CDR3 runs 13 residues. Germline CDR1 and CDR2: KGHDR and SFDVKD. V was trimmed by 0 bases and J by 8 bases, leaving 9 bases between them. The CDR3 spells CATSDLQGGGYTF. CDR3 DNA sequence: TGTGCCACCAGTGATTTGCAGGGAGGAGGCTACACCTTC.

This clonotype was detected many times. The chain joins TRBV12-3 or TRBV12-4 to TRBJ2-1; the match to TRBD2 covers 9 bases. CDR3 size: 15 residues. Trimming removed 5 bases from V and 6 bases from J; junction bases left unmatched: 8. This chain's CDR3 is CASSRVAGEVNEQFF. CDR3 nucleotide sequence: TGTGCCAGCAGTAGAGTAGCGGGAGAGGTCAATGAGCAGTTCTTC.

Regarding this clonotype: This sequence may be a read error, since a much larger clone differs from it by one base. The chain uses TRBV5-1 and TRBJ1-1, with D tentatively TRBD1 (6 bases). Trimming removed 1 base at V and 5 bases at J, with 12 bases between. The CDR3 is 14 residues long. Germline loops: CDR1 SGHRS, CDR2 YFSETQ. The CDR3 nucleotides read TGCGCCAGCAGCTTGACAGGGTCCGGGACTGAAGCTTTCTTT. As protein: CASSLTGSGTEAFF.

The chain links TRBV7-2 to TRBJ2-7, with D possibly TRBD2 on 5 matching bases. V lost 4 bases and J 2 bases, leaving 21 bases between the germline ends. The CDR3 runs 17 residues. Germline V gene lookup returns CDR1 SGHTA and CDR2 FQGNSA. In DNA form, the CDR3 reads TGTGCCAGCAGCTCTGATGCGGGCCTAGCACTCACCTACGAGCAGTACTTC. Amino acid sequence: CASSSDAGLALTYEQYF.

The V call is TRBV5-1, the J call TRBJ1-1; unclear D gene. Trimming stripped 4 bases from V and 1 base from J, with 8 bases between. Germline CDR1 and CDR2: SGHRS and YFSETQ. The CDR3 has 13 residues. CDR3 in DNA: TGCGCCAGCAGCGTCCGGGAGAACACTGAAGCTTTCTTT. Its translation is CASSVRENTEAFF.

In this sample, this clonotype turned up a few times. This chain connects TRBV6-5 to TRBJ2-2, with 10 bases matching TRBD2. The V gene's germline CDR1 is MNHEY and CDR2 SVGAGI. This CDR3 is 16 amino acids long. J gave up 4 bases and V 6 bases, and 8 bases lay outside the gene matches. This CDR3 is CASRTGLASGTGELFF. The CDR3 coding sequence is TGTGCCAGCAGAACGGGACTAGCGTCGGGCACCGGGGAGCTGTTTTTT.

There are many counts of this clonotype. V gene TRBV7-9 combines with J gene TRBJ1-5, with 7 bases fitting TRBD1. Germline assignment: CDR1 SEHNR and CDR2 FQNEAQ (reference sequence). V was clipped by 7 bases and J by 7 bases; unmatched bases: 7. The CDR3 runs to 13 residues. In DNA form, the CDR3 reads TGTGCCAGCACCTCCGACAGGGTACAGCCCCAGCATTTT. It translates to CASTSDRVQPQHF.

At least ten counts were recorded for this clonotype. The V call is TRBV20-1, the J call TRBJ2-1, with a tentative D call TRBD2 (6 bases). CDR3 length equals 15 residues. V lost 0 bases and J 5 bases, leaving 14 bases between the germline ends. Germline values: CDR1 DFQATT, CDR2 SNEGSKA (reference sequence). CDR3: CSARDWREDNNEQFF. Here the CDR3 DNA reads TGCAGTGCTAGAGATTGGAGGGAGGACAACAATGAGCAGTTCTTC.

J is TRBJ2-1 and V is TRBV5-4; TRBD2 agrees at 12 bases. V lost 4 bases to trimming and J lost 7 bases; unmatched junction nucleotides: 6. Germline lookup yields CDR1 SGHNT and CDR2 YYREEE (reference sequence). This CDR3 spans 15 amino acids. DNA of the CDR3: TGTGCCAGCAGCCTCATGACTAGCGGGAGTAATGAGCAGTTCTTC. Translated, it gives CASSLMTSGSNEQFF.

This clonotype was counted many times. This chain connects TRBV10-3 to TRBJ2-1, with D hard to call. CDR1 ENHRY and CDR2 SYGVKD come from the germline V gene. The CDR3 length is 13 residues. V was cut by 2 bases and J by 4 bases, with 6 bases left in between. CDR3 DNA: TGTGCCATCAGTGAGGACCCTTACAATGAGCAGTTCTTC. This sequence encodes CAISEDPYNEQFF.

This clonotype has at least ten counts. The J gene is TRBJ1-1, the V gene TRBV11-2, with unresolved D. Germline values: CDR1 SGHAT, CDR2 FQNNGV. The V end was cut by 1 base, the J end by 1 base, with 7 bases between. This CDR3 contains 14 residues. CDR3 sequence reads: CASSLVPGNTEAFF. In DNA form, the CDR3 reads TGTGCCAGCAGCTTAGTTCCAGGGAACACTGAAGCTTTCTTT. Full variable domain (remainder filled in from reference TRBV11-2 and TRBJ1-1): EAGVAQSPRYKIIEKRQSVAFWCNPISGHATLYWYQQILGQGPKLLIQFQNNGVVDDSQLPKDRFSAERLKGVDSTLKIQPAKLEDSAVYLCASSLVPGNTEAFFGQGTRLTVV.

This clonotype is medium-sized (0.01 to 0.1%) within its sample. CDR3 DNA: TGTGCCAGTAGTATAGGGGCAGATGTTGATCAGCCCCAGCATTTT. Translated, it gives CASSIGADVDQPQHF. The V and J genes are TRBV19 and TRBJ1-5; D not certain. V was pared by 1 base and J by 5 bases, with 12 bases between. The CDR3 covers 15 residues. The germline gives CDR1 LNHDA, CDR2 SQIVND (reference sequence).

This clonotype has ten or more counts. The CDR3 loop reads CSARGPGQPYEQYF. CDR3 DNA sequence: TGCAGTGCTAGAGGCCCGGGACAGCCCTACGAGCAGTACTTC. The chain is built from TRBV20-1 and TRBJ2-7, with TRBD1 matching over 7 bases. Germline V lookup: CDR1 DFQATT, CDR2 SNEGSKA (reference sequence). The CDR3 length is 14 residues. V dropped 1 base and J dropped 2; count of bases not matched to a gene: 5.

In this sample, this clonotype is medium-sized. The chain combines TRBV19 with TRBJ1-2; 7 nucleotides align to TRBD1. Germline loops: CDR1 LNHDA, CDR2 SQIVND (reference sequence). The J segment lost 9 bases and the V segment lost 5 bases, leaving 6 bases of the junction unmatched. CDR3 length: 12 residues. In DNA, the CDR3 is TGTGCCAGTAGTCCTGCGACAGGGAGCTACACCTTC. Residues: CASSPATGSYTF. Full variable domain (remainder filled in from reference TRBV19 and TRBJ1-2): DGGITQSPKYLFRKEGQNVTLSCEQNLNHDAMYWYRQDPGQGLRLIYYSQIVNDFQKGDIAEGYSVSREKKESFPLTVTSAQKNPTAFYLCASSPATGSYTFGSGTRLTVV.

The chain has TRBV6-5 and TRBJ1-2; D may be TRBD1 (5 bases). This CDR3 is 13 amino acids long. From germline, CDR1 is MNHEY and CDR2 SVGAGI. Trimming took 4 bases from V and 2 from J, leaving 8 bases between them. In DNA, the CDR3 is TGTGCCAGCAGTTCAGGGTTCAACTATGGCTACACCTTC. It is translated as CASSSGFNYGYTF.

This clonotype was picked up many times. The rearrangement joins TRBV12-3 or TRBV12-4 to TRBJ1-1; D uncertain. Trimming removed 2 bases at V and 10 bases at J, with 14 bases between. This CDR3 has 13 amino acids. DNA of the CDR3: TGTGCCAGCAGTTTAAGACGGGTCCCGGTAGCTTTCTTT. Translated, it gives CASSLRRVPVAFF.

This clonotype has at least ten counts. V gene TRBV5-1 combines with J gene TRBJ1-1; 7 nucleotides align to TRBD1. CDR3 length: 18 amino acids. Germline assignment: CDR1 SGHRS and CDR2 YFSETQ. The J segment lost 1 base and the V segment lost 6 bases, leaving 18 bases of the junction unmatched. CDR3 nucleotides: TGCGCCAGCACCGTGGACCCCAGGGGGATTCCAACGAACACTGAAGCTTTCTTT. Protein sequence: CASTVDPRGIPTNTEAFF.

This clonotype was recorded at least ten times. This chain joins TRBV6-6 and TRBJ2-4; 8 bases align to TRBD2. The germline gives CDR1 MNHNY, CDR2 SVGAGI (reference sequence). The CDR3 has 17 residues. J was trimmed by 3 bases and V by 2 bases; bases with no gene match: 9. CDR3 DNA: TGTGCCAGCAGTTACGTCGGTGGAGCGGGAGACAAAAACATTCAGTACTTC. Translated: CASSYVGGAGDKNIQYF.

Many counts were recorded for this clonotype. J is TRBJ2-1 and V is TRBV29-1; D is perhaps TRBD1 (5 bases). Trimming took off 3 bases at V and 4 bases at J, with 10 bases between the two ends. Germline V CDR1 and CDR2: SQVTM, ANQGSEA. This CDR3 contains 13 residues. The CDR3 coding sequence is TGCAGCGTTGAGGGGCTTGGGTACAATGAGCAGTTCTTC. Protein sequence: CSVEGLGYNEQFF.

This clonotype was found many times. The chain joins TRBV5-5 to TRBJ2-2; 7 bases are a match to TRBD1. This CDR3 has 17 amino acids. The J segment lost 2 bases and the V segment lost 3 bases, leaving 10 bases of the junction unmatched. Germline V lookup: CDR1 SGHKS, CDR2 YYEKEE (reference sequence). The CDR3: CASSSYPGQLNTGELFF. CDR3 DNA sequence: TGTGCCAGCAGCTCCTACCCGGGACAGCTCAACACCGGGGAGCTGTTTTTT.

This clonotype was counted many times. V usage is TRBV12-3 or TRBV12-4 and J usage is TRBJ2-1; D is perhaps TRBD2 (6 bases). The CDR3 is 18 amino acids. Trimming took 6 bases from V and 0 from J, leaving 21 bases between them. Here the CDR3 reads CASRFLVWGVSSYNEQFF. The CDR3 DNA sequence: TGTGCCAGCAGGTTTCTCGTATGGGGGGTGAGCTCCTACAATGAGCAGTTCTTC.

A few counts support this clonotype. The CDR3 sequence is CSASPGIAGDEQYF. In DNA form, the CDR3 reads TGCAGTGCTTCTCCCGGGATAGCGGGAGACGAGCAGTACTTC. J is TRBJ2-7 and V is TRBV20-1, with 9 bases fitting TRBD2. Germline loops: CDR1 DFQATT, CDR2 SNEGSKA (reference sequence). With 5 bases clipped from V and 5 bases from J, the junction kept 10 bases outside the gene matches. The CDR3 runs 14 residues.

This clonotype showed up many times. The chain joins TRBV7-3 to TRBJ2-3; 10 nucleotides agree with TRBD2. The CDR3 runs 16 residues. Trimming cost V 4 bases and J 6 bases; bases outside gene matches: 10. Germline CDR1 reads SGHTA; CDR2 reads FQGTGA. In nucleotides, the CDR3 is TGTGCCAGCAGCTCCTCGACTAGCGGGCTTAGGGATACGCAGTATTTT. Encoded protein: CASSSSTSGLRDTQYF.

In its sample, this clonotype was seen many times. This rearrangement joins TRBV29-1 to TRBJ2-1; D is perhaps TRBD1 or TRBD2 (5 bases each). The CDR3 has 13 amino acids. V was trimmed by 4 bases and J by 4 bases, leaving 11 bases between them. Looked up from germline, CDR1 is SQVTM and CDR2 is ANQGSEA. The CDR3 loop reads CSVVGTIYNEQFF. The DNA of the CDR3 is TGCAGCGTTGTGGGGACGATATACAATGAGCAGTTCTTC.